These T cell receptor beta chains were read from a single sample in a study of technical replicates of blood from a handful of donors. Assay: immunoSEQ multiplex PCR; the TCRdb copy retains only in-frame clones and omits some. Of tens of thousands of clones detected, roughly 95% appear once; the ten largest clones hold about 0.39%. Sequences were obtained from T cells isolated from PBMCs. The receptors derive from a human donor in good health. Both conserved end residues are part of each CDR3. The order of the fields is CDR3 DNA, CDR3 protein, CDR3 length, V gene, clone size, D gene, J gene. A D gene is named only where the DNA matches it firmly. For some rows the clone size is stated as once, few or many, or as a class when expanded; others skip it.

cdr3_nt: TGTGCCAGCAGCCCGGGGGTTTACCAGCCCCAGCATTTT; cdr3_aa: CASSPGVYQPQHF; cdr3_length: 13; v_call: TRBV9; clone_size: -; d_call: -; j_call: TRBJ1-5
cdr3_nt: TGTGCCAGCAGCTTAGGACAGATATATGGCTACACCTTC; cdr3_aa: CASSLGQIYGYTF; cdr3_length: 13; v_call: TRBV7-2; clone_size: -; d_call: -; j_call: TRBJ1-2
cdr3_nt: TGTGCCAGCAGTTACATACAGTACTACGAGCAGTACTTC; cdr3_aa: CASSYIQYYEQYF; cdr3_length: 13; v_call: TRBV6-6; clone_size: once; d_call: -; j_call: TRBJ2-7
cdr3_nt: TGTGCCAGCAGCCCGGATAGGGGTGGAAAGACCCAGTACTTC; cdr3_aa: CASSPDRGGKTQYF; cdr3_length: 14; v_call: TRBV14; clone_size: -; d_call: -; j_call: TRBJ2-5
cdr3_nt: TGTGCCAGCAGTTACCTCTCCGAGGGTTATGGCTACACCTTC; cdr3_aa: CASSYLSEGYGYTF; cdr3_length: 14; v_call: TRBV6-6; clone_size: -; d_call: -; j_call: TRBJ1-2
cdr3_nt: TGCGCCAGCAGCCAAGGTACAGGCGCGAACACCGGGGAGCTGTTTTTT; cdr3_aa: CASSQGTGANTGELFF; cdr3_length: 16; v_call: TRBV4-1; clone_size: -; d_call: -; j_call: TRBJ2-2
cdr3_nt: TGCGCCAGCAGTGAGGGGGACAGGGAAGGAGCTTTCTTT; cdr3_aa: CASSEGDREGAFF; cdr3_length: 13; v_call: TRBV10-1; clone_size: once; d_call: TRBD1; j_call: TRBJ1-1
cdr3_nt: TGTGCCAGCAGCTTATTCCGCGTTAACTATGGCTACACCTTC; cdr3_aa: CASSLFRVNYGYTF; cdr3_length: 14; v_call: TRBV7-2; clone_size: -; d_call: -; j_call: TRBJ1-2
cdr3_nt: TGTGCCAGCTCGCTGGGGACAGGGAGCAACTATGGCTACACCTTC; cdr3_aa: CASSLGTGSNYGYTF; cdr3_length: 15; v_call: TRBV18; clone_size: -; d_call: TRBD1; j_call: TRBJ1-2
cdr3_nt: TGTGCTAGTGGTCCGTACATGATCACAGATACGCAGTATTTT; cdr3_aa: CASGPYMITDTQYF; cdr3_length: 14; v_call: TRBV12-5; clone_size: -; d_call: -; j_call: TRBJ2-3
cdr3_nt: TGTGCCAGCACGATGACAGGCCAAGAGACCCAGTACTTC; cdr3_aa: CASTMTGQETQYF; cdr3_length: 13; v_call: TRBV6-1; clone_size: -; d_call: -; j_call: TRBJ2-5
cdr3_nt: TGTGCCAGCTCACCGCGACAGGGAGATAACACTGAAGCTTTCTTT; cdr3_aa: CASSPRQGDNTEAFF; cdr3_length: 15; v_call: TRBV18; clone_size: -; d_call: TRBD1; j_call: TRBJ1-1
cdr3_nt: TGTGCCAGCAGTTTGCCGGGACATTCCTCTGGCTACACCTTC; cdr3_aa: CASSLPGHSSGYTF; cdr3_length: 14; v_call: TRBV28; clone_size: few; d_call: -; j_call: TRBJ1-2
cdr3_nt: TGTGCCAGCAGTTTACAGGGGTATGGCTACACCTTC; cdr3_aa: CASSLQGYGYTF; cdr3_length: 12; v_call: TRBV6-5; clone_size: -; d_call: TRBD1; j_call: TRBJ1-2
cdr3_nt: TGTGCCAGCAGTTACAGGGGGACGTTTGATGGCTACACCTTC; cdr3_aa: CASSYRGTFDGYTF; cdr3_length: 14; v_call: TRBV6-5; clone_size: -; d_call: -; j_call: TRBJ1-2
cdr3_nt: TGTGCCAGCAGTGAAAGCTTGACAGGGGGTGGGGAGACCCAGTACTTC; cdr3_aa: CASSESLTGGGETQYF; cdr3_length: 16; v_call: TRBV6-1; clone_size: -; d_call: TRBD1; j_call: TRBJ2-5
cdr3_nt: TGTGCCATCAGTCCCGGGACAGGGGAAAAACTGTTTTTT; cdr3_aa: CAISPGTGEKLFF; cdr3_length: 13; v_call: TRBV10-3; clone_size: -; d_call: TRBD1; j_call: TRBJ1-4
cdr3_nt: TGTGCCAGCAGTTACTCTGATCTGACAGAAGCTTATGGCTACACCTTC; cdr3_aa: CASSYSDLTEAYGYTF; cdr3_length: 16; v_call: TRBV6-5; clone_size: once; d_call: -; j_call: TRBJ1-2
cdr3_nt: TGTGCCAGCTCACAGGACAGGGCCTACAATGAGCAGTTCTTC; cdr3_aa: CASSQDRAYNEQFF; cdr3_length: 14; v_call: TRBV18; clone_size: -; d_call: TRBD1; j_call: TRBJ2-1
cdr3_nt: TGTGCCAGCAGCTCGGCCTACCTTGGCGGGAGCTACGAGCAGTACTTC; cdr3_aa: CASSSAYLGGSYEQYF; cdr3_length: 16; v_call: TRBV13; clone_size: -; d_call: TRBD2; j_call: TRBJ2-7
cdr3_nt: TGTGCCAGCAGCCTAAACGGTCGCGGGACAGGCTCCTACGAGCAGTACTTC; cdr3_aa: CASSLNGRGTGSYEQYF; cdr3_length: 17; v_call: TRBV27; clone_size: -; d_call: TRBD1; j_call: TRBJ2-7
cdr3_nt: TGTGCCAGCAGCTTCAATACTAACACTGAAGCTTTCTTT; cdr3_aa: CASSFNTNTEAFF; cdr3_length: 13; v_call: TRBV27; clone_size: -; d_call: -; j_call: TRBJ1-1
cdr3_nt: TGTGCCAGCAGCTGGGGACAGGGAAGGACCGGGGAGCTGTTTTTT; cdr3_aa: CASSWGQGRTGELFF; cdr3_length: 15; v_call: TRBV7-9; clone_size: -; d_call: TRBD1; j_call: TRBJ2-2
cdr3_nt: TGTGCCAGCAGCTTAGCGCAGGGGAACACTGAAGCTTTCTTT; cdr3_aa: CASSLAQGNTEAFF; cdr3_length: 14; v_call: TRBV7-2; clone_size: -; d_call: -; j_call: TRBJ1-1
cdr3_nt: TGTGCCAGCAGTTTAACAGACAGCACTGAAGCTTTCTTT; cdr3_aa: CASSLTDSTEAFF; cdr3_length: 13; v_call: TRBV27; clone_size: -; d_call: -; j_call: TRBJ1-1
cdr3_nt: TGTGCCAGCAGCTTAGGTGGGGGGGAAGAGACCCAGTACTTC; cdr3_aa: CASSLGGGEETQYF; cdr3_length: 14; v_call: TRBV11-2; clone_size: -; d_call: TRBD2; j_call: TRBJ2-5
cdr3_nt: TGCGCCAGCAGCTTGTTAATATCTGGGGCCAACGTCCTGACTTTC; cdr3_aa: CASSLLISGANVLTF; cdr3_length: 15; v_call: TRBV5-1; clone_size: -; d_call: -; j_call: TRBJ2-6
cdr3_nt: TGTGCCAGCAGCTTAGGGCTAAGGACATACAATGAGCAGTTCTTC; cdr3_aa: CASSLGLRTYNEQFF; cdr3_length: 15; v_call: TRBV7-3; clone_size: -; d_call: -; j_call: TRBJ2-1
cdr3_nt: TGTGCCAGCAGCGTAGACCCAGCGGGGTTGAACACCGGGGAGCTGTTTTTT; cdr3_aa: CASSVDPAGLNTGELFF; cdr3_length: 17; v_call: TRBV9; clone_size: -; d_call: TRBD2; j_call: TRBJ2-2
cdr3_nt: TGTGCCTGGAGTGTAGGGCTAGCCGACAATGAGCAGTTCTTC; cdr3_aa: CAWSVGLADNEQFF; cdr3_length: 14; v_call: TRBV30; clone_size: -; d_call: -; j_call: TRBJ2-1
cdr3_nt: TGTGCCAGCAGTCTCCGAGGCTCTGGGGCCAACGTCCTGACTTTC; cdr3_aa: CASSLRGSGANVLTF; cdr3_length: 15; v_call: TRBV2; clone_size: -; d_call: -; j_call: TRBJ2-6
cdr3_nt: TGTGCCAGCAGCTCGTTAGCTGGGTCCTACGAGCAGTACTTC; cdr3_aa: CASSSLAGSYEQYF; cdr3_length: 14; v_call: TRBV7-9; clone_size: -; d_call: -; j_call: TRBJ2-7
cdr3_nt: TGTGCCAGCAGCGTTGATGCTACAGGGTTCCTCTCCTCCTACGAGCAGTACTTC; cdr3_aa: CASSVDATGFLSSYEQYF; cdr3_length: 18; v_call: TRBV9; clone_size: -; d_call: -; j_call: TRBJ2-7
cdr3_nt: TGCAGTGCTTCTCGACAGGGCCAGTACTTC; cdr3_aa: CSASRQGQYF; cdr3_length: 10; v_call: TRBV20-1; clone_size: -; d_call: TRBD1; j_call: TRBJ2-7
cdr3_nt: TGTGCCAGTCGGGACAGCACCTACGAGCAGTACTTC; cdr3_aa: CASRDSTYEQYF; cdr3_length: 12; v_call: TRBV19; clone_size: once; d_call: TRBD1; j_call: TRBJ2-7
cdr3_nt: TGTGCCTGGAGTGTATCGGTGAACACTGAAGCTTTCTTT; cdr3_aa: CAWSVSVNTEAFF; cdr3_length: 13; v_call: TRBV30; clone_size: -; d_call: -; j_call: TRBJ1-1
cdr3_nt: TGTGCCAGTAGTAACAGGGTAATGTCCTACGAGCAGTACTTC; cdr3_aa: CASSNRVMSYEQYF; cdr3_length: 14; v_call: TRBV19; clone_size: -; d_call: -; j_call: TRBJ2-7
cdr3_nt: TGTGCCAGCTCACCACCGGGACAGGGGTCTGAAGCTTTCTTT; cdr3_aa: CASSPPGQGSEAFF; cdr3_length: 14; v_call: TRBV18; clone_size: -; d_call: TRBD1; j_call: TRBJ1-1
cdr3_nt: TGCAGCGTTGTATACTCACCTTCCTACGAGCAGTACTTC; cdr3_aa: CSVVYSPSYEQYF; cdr3_length: 13; v_call: TRBV29-1; clone_size: -; d_call: -; j_call: TRBJ2-7
cdr3_nt: TGTGCCAGCACCCTTACCCTAGCTGGAGGGCCAGATACGCAGTATTTT; cdr3_aa: CASTLTLAGGPDTQYF; cdr3_length: 16; v_call: TRBV28; clone_size: -; d_call: -; j_call: TRBJ2-3
cdr3_nt: TGTGCCATCAGTATAAATTTTGACAACCAAGAGACCCAGTACTTC; cdr3_aa: CAISINFDNQETQYF; cdr3_length: 15; v_call: TRBV10-3; clone_size: -; d_call: -; j_call: TRBJ2-5
cdr3_nt: TGTGCCAGCAGTGAAGCGCTATACACAGGGGGGGACACTGAAGCTTTCTTT; cdr3_aa: CASSEALYTGGDTEAFF; cdr3_length: 17; v_call: TRBV6-1; clone_size: -; d_call: TRBD1; j_call: TRBJ1-1
cdr3_nt: TGTGCCAGCTCACCACGGATGGCGGAGAACACTGAAGCTTTCTTT; cdr3_aa: CASSPRMAENTEAFF; cdr3_length: 15; v_call: TRBV18; clone_size: -; d_call: -; j_call: TRBJ1-1
cdr3_nt: TGTGCCAGCAGCCCAGGGGACGGGGTGAACACTGAAGCTTTCTTT; cdr3_aa: CASSPGDGVNTEAFF; cdr3_length: 15; v_call: TRBV7-8; clone_size: -; d_call: -; j_call: TRBJ1-1
cdr3_nt: TGTGCCAGCAGCCAAGATTTCACTAGCGTACATAGAAACGAGCAGTACTTC; cdr3_aa: CASSQDFTSVHRNEQYF; cdr3_length: 17; v_call: TRBV14; clone_size: -; d_call: TRBD2; j_call: TRBJ2-7
cdr3_nt: TGTGCCAGCAGTGAAGGACATTACTCTGGAAACACCATATATTTT; cdr3_aa: CASSEGHYSGNTIYF; cdr3_length: 15; v_call: TRBV6-1; clone_size: -; d_call: -; j_call: TRBJ1-3
cdr3_nt: TGTGCCAGCAGCTTTTATTTAGCGGGAGAGAAAGGAGATACGCAGTATTTT; cdr3_aa: CASSFYLAGEKGDTQYF; cdr3_length: 17; v_call: TRBV12-1; clone_size: -; d_call: -; j_call: TRBJ2-3
cdr3_nt: TGTGCCAGCAGTTACGGCCCCCCGATGGAGACCCAGTACTTC; cdr3_aa: CASSYGPPMETQYF; cdr3_length: 14; v_call: TRBV6-5; clone_size: -; d_call: -; j_call: TRBJ2-5
cdr3_nt: TGTGCCAGCAGCCGGACAGTAACCTACGAGCAGTACTTC; cdr3_aa: CASSRTVTYEQYF; cdr3_length: 13; v_call: TRBV27; clone_size: -; d_call: -; j_call: TRBJ2-7
cdr3_nt: TGTGCCAGCAGTTTAGGGACTACCTACGAGCAGTACTTC; cdr3_aa: CASSLGTTYEQYF; cdr3_length: 13; v_call: TRBV27; clone_size: -; d_call: TRBD2; j_call: TRBJ2-7
cdr3_nt: TGTGCCAGCGCATTGCCGGGAAATCAGCCCCAGCATTTT; cdr3_aa: CASALPGNQPQHF; cdr3_length: 13; v_call: TRBV2; clone_size: -; d_call: -; j_call: TRBJ1-5
cdr3_nt: TGTGCCAGCAGCTCGGTAGCGGGAAGGGGGGAGCTGTTTTTT; cdr3_aa: CASSSVAGRGELFF; cdr3_length: 14; v_call: TRBV7-7; clone_size: -; d_call: TRBD2; j_call: TRBJ2-2
cdr3_nt: TGTGCCTGGAGTAGGTCCCCTCTAGCGGGGGAGCAGTTCTTC; cdr3_aa: CAWSRSPLAGEQFF; cdr3_length: 14; v_call: TRBV30; clone_size: -; d_call: TRBD2; j_call: TRBJ2-1
cdr3_nt: TGTGCCAGCAGCCCTCGGGGTGAATCAGGCGCCTCTGGAAACACCATATATTTT; cdr3_aa: CASSPRGESGASGNTIYF; cdr3_length: 18; v_call: TRBV7-3; clone_size: -; d_call: -; j_call: TRBJ1-3